This T cell receptor beta chain was sequenced in a study of OX40 agonist ivuxolimab in advanced cancers. Study-level background: Three partial responders included one hepatocellular carcinoma patient and two cutaneous melanoma patients.

Trimming removed 4 bases at V and 8 bases at J, with 26 bases between. The CDR3 loop spans 17 amino acids. Germline values: CDR1 MNHEY, CDR2 SMNVEV (reference sequence). Only one count was recorded for this clone. Here immunoSEQ multiplex PCR was the method, and the copy in TCRdb shows in-frame clones only, minus some. The sample has approximately 91,000 clones, around 87% seen once. This sequence joins TRBV27 and TRBJ1-2, with TRBD1 as a possible D gene (5 bases). Sequencing used CD4+ or CD8+ T cells sorted from blood, obtained in a trial of the OX40 agonist ivuxolimab. This clonotype was sampled from an adult with an advanced solid tumor such as melanoma, head and neck, liver or kidney cancer. The DNA for the CDR3 is TGTGCCAGCAGTTCCATAGCCGGGACCCGGATTATAAACGGCTACACCTTC. This codes for CASSSIAGTRIINGYTF.